This TCR beta chain was sequenced for a study of T cells after posttransplantation cyclophosphamide. Overall study results and limits: Later post-transplant blood repertoires were often dominated by donor CD8+ memory clones. Recipient CMV seropositivity and CMV reactivation strongly tracked TRB clonality. Skin or GI-infiltrating T cells shared few TRB sequences with blood.

On the day of bone marrow donation, the related graft donor provided peripheral blood. Generated by immunoSEQ multiplex PCR, the TCRdb table keeps only in-frame clones and is missing some. This sample comprises 42,000 or so clones, none seen once only. This clone showed up many times. Its specificity is not known. This CDR3 region has 15 residues. Per the germline V gene, CDR1 is SGDLS and CDR2 is YYNGEE. With 3 bases clipped from V and 10 bases from J, the junction kept 15 bases outside the gene matches. The sequenced sample consisted of PBMCs. This sequence originates from a woman aged 50 to 60 in good health and a related stem cell transplant donor. V is TRBV9 and J is TRBJ1-1; TRBD1 agrees at 7 bases. Here the CDR3 DNA reads TGTGCCAGCAGCGCCTCGACAGGGTTTAGTCTCGGAGCTTTCTTT. Its translation is CASSASTGFSLGAFF.